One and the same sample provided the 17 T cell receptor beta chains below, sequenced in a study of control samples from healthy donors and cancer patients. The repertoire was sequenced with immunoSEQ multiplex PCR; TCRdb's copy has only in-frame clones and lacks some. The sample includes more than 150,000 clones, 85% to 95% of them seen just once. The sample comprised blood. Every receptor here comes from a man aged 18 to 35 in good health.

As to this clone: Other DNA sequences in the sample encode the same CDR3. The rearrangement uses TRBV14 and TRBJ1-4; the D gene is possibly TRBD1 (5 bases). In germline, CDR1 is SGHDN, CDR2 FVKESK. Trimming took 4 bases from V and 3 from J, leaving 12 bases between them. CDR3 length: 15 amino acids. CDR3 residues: CASSLQGASNEKLFF. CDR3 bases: TGTGCCAGCAGCCTGCAGGGTGCCTCTAATGAAAAACTGTTTTTT.

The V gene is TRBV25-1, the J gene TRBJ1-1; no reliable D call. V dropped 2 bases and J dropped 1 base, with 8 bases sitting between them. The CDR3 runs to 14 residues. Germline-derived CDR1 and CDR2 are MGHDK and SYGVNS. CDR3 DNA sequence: TGTGCCAGCAGTGAAACAGTGGAGAACACTGAAGCTTTCTTT. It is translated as CASSETVENTEAFF.

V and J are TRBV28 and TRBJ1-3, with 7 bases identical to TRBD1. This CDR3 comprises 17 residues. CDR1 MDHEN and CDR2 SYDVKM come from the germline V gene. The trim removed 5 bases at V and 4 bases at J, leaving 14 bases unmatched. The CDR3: CASSVTGTALGGNTIYF. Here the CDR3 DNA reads TGTGCCAGCAGTGTAACCGGGACAGCCTTGGGAGGAAACACCATATATTTT.

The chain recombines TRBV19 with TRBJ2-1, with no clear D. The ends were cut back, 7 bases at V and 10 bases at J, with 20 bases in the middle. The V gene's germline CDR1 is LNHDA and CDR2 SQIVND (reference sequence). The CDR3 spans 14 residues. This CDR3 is CASNRARAEGEQFF. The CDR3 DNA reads TGTGCCAGTAACCGAGCAAGGGCCGAAGGGGAGCAGTTCTTC.

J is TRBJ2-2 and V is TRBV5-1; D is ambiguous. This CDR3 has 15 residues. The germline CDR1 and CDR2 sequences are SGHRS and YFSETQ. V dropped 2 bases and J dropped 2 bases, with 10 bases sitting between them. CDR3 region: CASSFTASNTGELFF. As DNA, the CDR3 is TGCGCCAGCAGCTTTACAGCGTCCAACACCGGGGAGCTGTTTTTT.

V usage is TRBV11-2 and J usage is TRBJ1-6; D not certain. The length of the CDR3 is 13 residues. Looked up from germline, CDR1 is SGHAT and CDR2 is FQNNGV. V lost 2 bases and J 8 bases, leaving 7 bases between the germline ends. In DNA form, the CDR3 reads TGTGCCAGCAGCTTAAAACCGGATTCACCCCTCCACTTT. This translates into CASSLKPDSPLHF. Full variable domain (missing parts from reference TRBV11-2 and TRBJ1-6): EAGVAQSPRYKIIEKRQSVAFWCNPISGHATLYWYQQILGQGPKLLIQFQNNGVVDDSQLPKDRFSAERLKGVDSTLKIQPAKLEDSAVYLCASSLKPDSPLHFGNGTRLTVT.

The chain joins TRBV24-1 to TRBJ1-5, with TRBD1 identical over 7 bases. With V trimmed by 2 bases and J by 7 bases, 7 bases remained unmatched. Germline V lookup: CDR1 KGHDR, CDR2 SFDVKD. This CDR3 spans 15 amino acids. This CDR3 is CATSDSTGVSQPQHF. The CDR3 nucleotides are TGTGCCACCAGTGATTCAACAGGGGTTTCACAGCCCCAGCATTTT.

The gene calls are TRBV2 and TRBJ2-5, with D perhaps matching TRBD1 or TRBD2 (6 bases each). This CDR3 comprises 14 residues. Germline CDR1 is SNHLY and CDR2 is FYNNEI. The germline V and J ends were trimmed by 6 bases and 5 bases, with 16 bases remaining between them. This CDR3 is CASREGGLDETQYF. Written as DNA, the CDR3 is TGTGCCAGCAGAGAGGGGGGACTCGATGAGACCCAGTACTTC.

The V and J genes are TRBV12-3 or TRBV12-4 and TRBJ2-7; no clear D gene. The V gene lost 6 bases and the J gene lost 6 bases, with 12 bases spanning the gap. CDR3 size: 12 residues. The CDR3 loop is CASSPGDREQYF. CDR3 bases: TGTGCCAGCAGCCCCGGTGATCGCGAGCAGTACTTC.

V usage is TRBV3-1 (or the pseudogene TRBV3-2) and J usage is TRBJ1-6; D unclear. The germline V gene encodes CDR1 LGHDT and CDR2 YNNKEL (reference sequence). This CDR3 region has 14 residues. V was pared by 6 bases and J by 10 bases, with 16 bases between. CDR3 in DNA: TGTGCCAGCAGATCGGGATCCCTCGGCTCACCCCTCCACTTT. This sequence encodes CASRSGSLGSPLHF.

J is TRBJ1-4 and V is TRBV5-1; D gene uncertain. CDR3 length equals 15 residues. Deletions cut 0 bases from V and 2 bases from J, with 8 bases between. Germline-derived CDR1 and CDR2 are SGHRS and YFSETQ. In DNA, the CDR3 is TGCGCCAGCAGCTTGGCAGGACTTACTAATGAAAAACTGTTTTTT. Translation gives CASSLAGLTNEKLFF.

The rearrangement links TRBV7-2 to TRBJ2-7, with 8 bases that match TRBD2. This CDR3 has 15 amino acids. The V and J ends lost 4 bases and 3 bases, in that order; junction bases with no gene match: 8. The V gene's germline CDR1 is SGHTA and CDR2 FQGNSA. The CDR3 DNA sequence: TGTGCCAGCAGCTGGATCGGGGGGGCCGTCTACGAGCAGTACTTC. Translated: CASSWIGGAVYEQYF.

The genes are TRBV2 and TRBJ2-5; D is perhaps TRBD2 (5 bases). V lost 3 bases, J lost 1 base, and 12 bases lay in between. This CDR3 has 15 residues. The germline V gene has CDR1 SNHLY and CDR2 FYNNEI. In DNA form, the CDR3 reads TGTGCCAGCAGTGACCAAGGACTGACCCAAGAGACCCAGTACTTC. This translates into CASSDQGLTQETQYF.

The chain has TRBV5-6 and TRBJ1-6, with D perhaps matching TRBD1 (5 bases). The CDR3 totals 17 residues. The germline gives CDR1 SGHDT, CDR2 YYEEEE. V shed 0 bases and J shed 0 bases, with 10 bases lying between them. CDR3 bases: TGTGCCAGCAGCTTGGGGGCCGACAGCTCCTATAATTCACCCCTCCACTTT. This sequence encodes CASSLGADSSYNSPLHF.

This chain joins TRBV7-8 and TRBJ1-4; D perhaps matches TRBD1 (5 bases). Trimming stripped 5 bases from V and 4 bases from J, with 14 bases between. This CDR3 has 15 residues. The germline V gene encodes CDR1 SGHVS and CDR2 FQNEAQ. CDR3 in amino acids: CASSLRDGHNEKLFF. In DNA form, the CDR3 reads TGTGCCAGCAGCCTCCGGGACGGCCATAATGAAAAACTGTTTTTT.

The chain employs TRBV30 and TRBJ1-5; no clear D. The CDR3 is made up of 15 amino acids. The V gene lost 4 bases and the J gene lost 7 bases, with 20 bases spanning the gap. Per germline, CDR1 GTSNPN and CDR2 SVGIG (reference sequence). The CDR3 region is CAWKKLGSSPQPQHF. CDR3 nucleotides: TGTGCCTGGAAGAAGCTGGGATCCTCCCCCCAGCCCCAGCATTTT.

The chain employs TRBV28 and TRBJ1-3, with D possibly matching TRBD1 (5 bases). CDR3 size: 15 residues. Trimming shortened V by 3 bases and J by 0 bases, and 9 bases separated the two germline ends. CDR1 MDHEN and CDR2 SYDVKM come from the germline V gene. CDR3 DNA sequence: TGTGCCAGCAGTTTCGGGGACCTCTCTGGAAACACCATATATTTT. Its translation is CASSFGDLSGNTIYF.